What follows is one T cell receptor beta chain and its context. Its specificity is unknown. Using a J-beta primer mix together with a sample-barcoded 5' primer, a second PCR was run for roughly 7 to 11 cycles. One entry per CDR3 protein results from TCRdb running MiXCR on the 5' RACE reads. Of hundreds of thousands of distinct CDR3 sequences in the sample, around 45% are singletons; the top ten hold about 21%. The data belong to a study of blood T cells in healthy people across ages. Study conclusions and caveats: The study could not conclusively compare naive and antigen-experienced cells, given its unsorted PBMCs. Estimated diversity, derived from one million T cells, was regarded as an underestimate. Samples with more naive T cells showed higher observed beta diversity.

This CDR3 is built from 15 residues. V gave up 4 bases and J gave up 5 bases, with 18 bases separating them. Germline V gene sequence: CDR1 PRHDT, CDR2 FYEKMQ (reference sequence). The specimen sequenced was blood. V is TRBV13 and J is TRBJ2-7; D unresolved. This clonotype was obtained from a man aged 55 to 69 in good health. CDR3 amino acids: CASSSFQLRKNEQYF. In nucleotides, the CDR3 is TGTGCCAGCAGCTCCTTCCAATTGCGAAAGAACGAGCAGTACTTC.